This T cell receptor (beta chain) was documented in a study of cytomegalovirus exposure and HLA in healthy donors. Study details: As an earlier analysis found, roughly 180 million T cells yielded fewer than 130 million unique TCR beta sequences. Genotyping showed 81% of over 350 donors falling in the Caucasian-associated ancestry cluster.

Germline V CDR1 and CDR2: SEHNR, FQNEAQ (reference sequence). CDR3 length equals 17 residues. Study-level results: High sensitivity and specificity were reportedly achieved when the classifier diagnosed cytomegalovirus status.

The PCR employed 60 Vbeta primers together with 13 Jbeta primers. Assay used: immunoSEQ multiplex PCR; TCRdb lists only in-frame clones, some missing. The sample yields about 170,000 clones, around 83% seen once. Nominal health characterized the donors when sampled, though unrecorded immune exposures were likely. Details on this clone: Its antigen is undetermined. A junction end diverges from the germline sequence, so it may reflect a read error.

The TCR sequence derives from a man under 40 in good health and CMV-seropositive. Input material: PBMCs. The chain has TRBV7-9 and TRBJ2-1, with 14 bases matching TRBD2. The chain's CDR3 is CSSSPRLAGGPGDEQFF. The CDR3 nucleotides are TGTTCCAGCAGCCCCAGACTAGCGGGGGGGCCTGGGGATGAGCAGTTCTTC.